This is a list of T cell receptor beta chains from one sample in a study of T cell clonotyping in hematopoietic cell transplantation. Sequenced by immunoSEQ multiplex PCR; TCRdb stores in-frame clones only, minus some. The sample comprises some 40,000 clones, roughly 94% of which are singletons, and about 0.81% rests with the top ten. Sequencing was carried out using peripheral blood mononuclear cells. Every receptor here comes from a woman aged 50 to 60 in good health. Some clones in this sample may be carry-over from other donors' samples. The CDR3 runs from the conserved cysteine through the conserved F or W. The D gene is left open where the match is weak. Size values are once, few and many counts, or a class for expanded clones, and some rows have none.

D gene	V gene	clone size	J gene	CDR3 protein	CDR3 DNA
NA	TRBV7-9	NA	TRBJ1-3	CASSSQGFPGNTIYF	TGTGCCAGCAGCTCACAGGGTTTCCCTGGAAACACCATATATTTT
TRBD2	TRBV6-1	NA	TRBJ2-3	CASRLAGDTDTQYF	TGTGCCAGCAGGCTAGCGGGGGACACAGATACGCAGTATTTT
NA	TRBV29-1	NA	TRBJ1-1	CSDLTGSATEAFF	TGCAGCGACCTGACAGGATCGGCAACTGAAGCTTTCTTT
NA	TRBV7-3	NA	TRBJ2-2	CASSPSEPGELFF	TGTGCCAGCAGCCCCAGTGAGCCCGGGGAGCTGTTTTTT
NA	TRBV29-1	NA	TRBJ1-2	CSVSLTVSANYGYTF	TGCAGCGTTTCCCTTACAGTCTCGGCTAACTATGGCTACACCTTC
NA	TRBV5-6	NA	TRBJ1-1	CASSLDLGEAFF	TGTGCCAGCAGCTTGGATCTGGGTGAAGCTTTCTTT
NA	TRBV19	few	TRBJ1-5	CASSIGDQPQHF	TGTGCCAGTAGTATCGGTGATCAGCCCCAGCATTTT
TRBD2	TRBV5-6	NA	TRBJ2-2	CASSLGLAGDTGELFF	TGTGCCAGCAGCTTGGGACTAGCGGGGGACACCGGGGAGCTGTTTTTT
TRBD2	TRBV9	NA	TRBJ2-1	CASSGVLAGEGEQFF	TGTGCCAGCAGCGGAGTACTAGCGGGGGAGGGTGAGCAGTTCTTC
TRBD1	TRBV11-1	NA	TRBJ2-7	CASSFRDRTYEQYF	TGTGCCAGCAGCTTCCGGGACAGAACATACGAGCAGTACTTC
NA	TRBV4-1	NA	TRBJ1-5	CASSQSPEGPQHF	TGCGCCAGCAGCCAGTCACCCGAGGGACCCCAGCATTTT
NA	TRBV5-1	once	TRBJ1-1	CASSLRKVNTEAFF	TGCGCCAGCAGCTTGAGGAAAGTTAACACTGAAGCTTTCTTT
NA	TRBV25-1	NA	TRBJ2-3	CASLIRDTQYF	TGTGCCAGCCTTATAAGGGATACGCAGTATTTT
NA	TRBV28	NA	TRBJ1-1	CASSNRRNTEAFF	TGTGCCAGCAGCAACAGGAGGAACACTGAAGCTTTCTTT
TRBD2	TRBV28	NA	TRBJ2-3	CASSTTSGGWTSQYF	TGTGCCAGCAGCACAACCTCCGGGGGGTGGACCTCGCAGTATTTT
TRBD2	TRBV4-1	NA	TRBJ2-1	CASEGGIDEQFF	TGCGCCAGCGAGGGAGGGATCGATGAGCAGTTCTTC
NA	TRBV2	once	TRBJ2-2	CASKGAATTGELFF	TGTGCCAGCAAAGGAGCGGCTACCACCGGGGAGCTGTTTTTT
NA	TRBV5-4	NA	TRBJ1-1	CASSAGGTPRKWEAFF	TGTGCCAGCAGCGCGGGGGGGACTCCTCGAAAATGGGAAGCTTTCTTT
NA	TRBV7-2	NA	TRBJ2-7	CASSLAGRGPYEQYF	TGTGCCAGCAGCTTAGCTGGGCGGGGGCCCTACGAGCAGTACTTC
TRBD1	TRBV4-1	NA	TRBJ2-4	CASSQSDRGNIQYF	TGCGCCAGCAGCCAATCGGACAGGGGAAACATTCAGTACTTC
NA	TRBV7-8	once	TRBJ1-6	CASSPGHVDSPLHF	TGTGCCAGCAGCCCCGGACATGTGGATTCACCCCTCCACTTT
NA	TRBV9	NA	TRBJ1-6	CASSRQYNTGSPLHF	TGTGCCAGCTCTCGACAGTATAACACGGGCTCACCCCTCCACTTT
TRBD2	TRBV7-2	NA	TRBJ2-3	CASSRSRLAGDTDTQYF	TGTGCCAGCAGCCGCTCTCGACTAGCGGGGGACACAGATACGCAGTATTTT
TRBD1	TRBV28	once	TRBJ2-7	CASSTGTGPYEQYF	TGTGCCAGCAGCACCGGGACAGGGCCCTACGAGCAGTACTTC
TRBD1	TRBV7-9	NA	TRBJ1-1	CASTDREDSTEAFF	TGTGCCAGCACCGACAGGGAAGATTCCACTGAAGCTTTCTTT
NA	TRBV7-9	NA	TRBJ1-1	CASSFGGLHTEAFF	TGTGCCAGCAGCTTTGGGGGCCTGCACACTGAAGCTTTCTTT
TRBD1	TRBV5-1	NA	TRBJ1-2	CASSYDRGSGYGYTF	TGCGCCAGCAGCTACGACAGGGGTTCGGGCTATGGCTACACCTTC
TRBD2	TRBV19	NA	TRBJ2-7	CASSRLAGGSYEQYF	TGTGCCAGTAGTAGACTAGCGGGGGGTTCCTACGAGCAGTACTTC
TRBD1	TRBV7-2	NA	TRBJ1-1	CASSFTGGSNTEAFF	TGTGCCAGCAGCTTCACAGGGGGCTCGAACACTGAAGCTTTCTTT
TRBD1	TRBV27	few	TRBJ2-7	CASSPPGQGVHEQYF	TGTGCCAGCAGTCCTCCGGGACAGGGGGTCCACGAGCAGTACTTC
NA	TRBV4-1	NA	TRBJ2-3	CASSQGDGTDTQYF	TGCGCCAGCAGCCAAGGGGACGGCACAGATACGCAGTATTTT
NA	TRBV28	NA	TRBJ1-2	CASSPTGRDYGYTF	TGTGCCAGCAGTCCGACGGGTCGTGACTATGGCTACACCTTC
NA	TRBV7-9	NA	TRBJ1-1	CASSLAGTANREAFF	TGTGCCAGCAGCTTAGCCGGGACTGCCAACAGGGAAGCTTTCTTT
NA	TRBV29-1	NA	TRBJ1-2	CSATRTPGDYGYTF	TGCAGCGCAACCCGGACCCCAGGCGACTATGGCTACACCTTC
NA	TRBV5-4	NA	TRBJ1-2	CASYARPGKTYGYTF	TGTGCCAGCTATGCCCGACCAGGAAAGACCTATGGCTACACCTTC
NA	TRBV7-3	NA	TRBJ1-2	CASSPGGRGRGYTF	TGTGCCAGCAGCCCCGGCGGTCGGGGAAGGGGCTACACCTTC
TRBD1	TRBV13	NA	TRBJ2-5	CASSFGTGGYQETQYF	TGTGCCAGCAGCTTTGGGACAGGGGGGTACCAAGAGACCCAGTACTTC
TRBD1	TRBV5-6	NA	TRBJ1-2	CASSSGGQADWNYGYTF	TGTGCCAGCAGCTCAGGGGGACAGGCTGATTGGAACTATGGCTACACCTTC
NA	TRBV5-4	NA	TRBJ1-6	CASSWDLNSGSPLHF	TGTGCCAGCAGCTGGGACTTAAATTCGGGTTCACCCCTCCACTTT
NA	TRBV6-5	NA	TRBJ1-1	CASTPTALGEAFF	TGTGCCAGCACCCCGACTGCCTTAGGGGAAGCTTTCTTT
TRBD1	TRBV4-2	NA	TRBJ2-2	CASSQVIPGGNTGELFF	TGTGCCAGCAGCCAAGTTATTCCAGGGGGCAACACCGGGGAGCTGTTTTTT
NA	TRBV2	NA	TRBJ2-2	CASSRGRTGELFF	TGTGCCAGCAGCCGGGGGAGGACCGGGGAGCTGTTTTTT
TRBD1	TRBV5-6	NA	TRBJ1-2	CASSSVQGARYGYTF	TGTGCCAGCAGCTCCGTACAGGGGGCGCGTTATGGCTACACCTTC
TRBD2	TRBV7-3	NA	TRBJ2-2	CASSLQRGGLNTGELFF	TGTGCCAGCAGCCTCCAGCGGGGGGGCTTGAACACCGGGGAGCTGTTTTTT
NA	TRBV25-1	NA	TRBJ1-6	CASSGDLGNSPLHF	TGTGCCAGCAGTGGGGACTTGGGGAATTCACCCCTCCACTTT
TRBD2	TRBV9	NA	TRBJ2-5	CASSGSGGAGETQYF	TGTGCCAGCAGCGGTAGCGGGGGGGCCGGAGAGACCCAGTACTTC
NA	TRBV29-1	NA	TRBJ2-5	CSVDKGETQYF	TGCAGCGTTGATAAGGGGGAGACCCAGTACTTC
NA	TRBV7-2	NA	TRBJ2-6	CASSLRNLGSGANVLTF	TGTGCCAGCAGCTTGCGAAACTTAGGTTCTGGGGCCAACGTCCTGACTTTC
NA	TRBV5-1	NA	TRBJ2-2	CASGSRGGNTGELFF	TGCGCCAGCGGGTCGAGAGGGGGGAACACCGGGGAGCTGTTTTTT
NA	TRBV7-9	NA	TRBJ1-6	CASSLNNWDSPLHF	TGTGCCAGCAGCTTGAATAATTGGGATTCACCCCTCCACTTT